The 16 T cell receptor beta chains below all came from one sample that was sequenced in a study of T cell repertoires in cytomegalovirus infection. MiXCR, applied by TCRdb to the reads, yields one record per CDR3 protein. The sample lists a few hundred thousand distinct CDR3 sequences; 20% to 30% were seen once. For these receptors, no antigen is known. The specimen comprised cultured PBMCs, sampled from culture after CMV antigen stimulation. Source of these receptors: a human donor in good health (CMV status not recorded). Some clones in this sample may be carry-over from other donors' samples.

This sequence joins TRBV4-1 and TRBJ1-2; D remains ambiguous. V was shortened by 0 bases and J by 4 bases, with 12 bases between the two germline ends. Germline V lookup: CDR1 MGHRA, CDR2 YSYEKL. This CDR3 region has 15 residues. The CDR3 reads CASSQDVLSVYGYTF. DNA for the CDR3: TGCGCCAGCAGCCAAGATGTATTGAGTGTCTATGGCTACACCTTC.

This clonotype was observed a handful of times. The rearrangement joins TRBV28 to TRBJ2-3, with TRBD2 matching over 8 bases. Germline V lookup: CDR1 MDHEN, CDR2 SYDVKM. The CDR3 totals 17 residues. J was trimmed by 2 bases and V by 5 bases; bases with no gene match: 12. The CDR3 region is CASSPASSGQDTDTQYF. DNA of the CDR3: TGTGCCAGCAGTCCTGCCTCTAGCGGGCAAGACACAGATACGCAGTATTTT. The full variable domain, rest sourced from reference TRBV28 and TRBJ2-3, is DVKVTQSSRYLVKRTGEKVFLECVQDMDHENMFWYRQDPGLGLRLIYFSYDVKMKEKGDIPEGYSVSREKKERFSLILESASTNQTSMYLCASSPASSGQDTDTQYFGPGTRLTVL.

CDR3 sequence: CASSLGWDHPQETQYF. The CDR3 nucleotides are TGTGCCAGCAGCCTGGGGTGGGATCACCCACAAGAGACCCAGTACTTC. This chain connects TRBV5-4 to TRBJ2-5; D is uncertain. The CDR3 extends over 16 amino acids. The ends were cut back, 4 bases at V and 2 bases at J, with 18 bases in the middle. Germline V lookup: CDR1 SGHNT, CDR2 YYREEE (reference sequence).

J is TRBJ2-7 and V is TRBV6-2 or TRBV6-3, with D unclear. The CDR3 covers 14 residues. V lost 0 bases, J lost 0 bases, and 6 bases lay in between. Germline V CDR1 and CDR2: MNHEY, SVGEGT. This CDR3 is CASSYSGSSYEQYV. The CDR3 nucleotides read TGTGCCAGCAGTTACTCGGGCTCCTCCTACGAGCAGTACGTC.

The J gene is TRBJ2-3, the V gene TRBV6-5; 7 bases match TRBD2. Trimming at V came to 8 bases and at J to 2 bases, leaving 7 bases not matched to a gene. From germline, CDR1 is MNHEY and CDR2 SVGAGI. This CDR3 spans 14 amino acids. The chain's CDR3 is CASGTSENTDTQYF. In DNA, the CDR3 is TGTGCCAGCGGCACTAGCGAGAACACAGATACGCAGTATTTT.

This clonotype has at least ten counts. A junction end diverges from the germline sequence, so it may reflect a read error. This chain links TRBV7-7 with TRBJ2-4; 8 bases are shared with TRBD1. CDR3 length equals 17 residues. CDR1 and CDR2 from the germline V gene are SSHAT and FNYEAQ (reference sequence). The CDR3 protein is CASSLADRAATKNIQYF. CDR3 in DNA: TGTGCTAGCAGCTTAGCGGACAGGGCGGCGACCAAAAACATTCAGTACTTC. The variable domain in full, with the rest retrieved from reference TRBV7-7 and TRBJ2-4, is GAGVSQSPRYKVTKRGQDVTLRCDPISSHATLYWYQQALGQGPEFLTYFNYEAQPDKSGLPSDRFSAERPEGSISTLTIQRTEQRDSAMYRCASSLADRAATKNIQYFGAGTRLSVL.

This clonotype was seen only a few times. The J gene is TRBJ2-1, the V gene TRBV7-8, with TRBD2 matching 8 bases. Germline V gene data show CDR1 as SGHVS and CDR2 as FQNEAQ. This CDR3 region has 17 residues. V trimming: 4 bases; J trimming: 0 bases; junction bases outside the gene matches: 8. CDR3 loop: CASSSDIAGSSYNEQFF. CDR3 bases: TGTGCCAGCAGCTCCGATATAGCGGGGAGCTCCTACAATGAGCAGTTCTTC.

In its sample, this clonotype was seen many times. The gene calls are TRBV4-3 and TRBJ1-5; D possibly corresponds to TRBD1 (5 bases). The V gene's germline CDR1 is LGHNA and CDR2 YSLEER. This CDR3 is 16 amino acids long. V was pared by 0 bases and J by 0 bases, with 9 bases between. The CDR3 is CASSQEAGYSNQPQHF. The CDR3 nucleotides are TGCGCCAGCAGCCAAGAGGCAGGGTATAGCAATCAGCCCCAGCATTTT.

The chain links TRBV7-2 to TRBJ2-1; TRBD2 agrees at 9 bases. The CDR3 extends over 17 amino acids. Trimming cost V 2 bases and J 10 bases; bases outside gene matches: 15. Germline V gene lookup returns CDR1 SGHTA and CDR2 FQGNSA. CDR3 DNA: TGTGCCAGCAGCTTAATTCCGCGGGCTAGCGGGGCCAGGGAGCAGTTCTTC. Translated: CASSLIPRASGAREQFF.

The rearrangement uses TRBV11-1 and TRBJ2-5, with TRBD2 as a possible D gene (5 bases). Germline-derived CDR1 and CDR2 are SGHAT and FQDESV (reference sequence). This CDR3 is 18 amino acids long. V was shortened by 3 bases and J by 0 bases, with 20 bases between the two germline ends. This chain's CDR3 is CASSFRVNPAAYQETQYF. CDR3 DNA sequence: TGTGCCAGCAGCTTCAGAGTGAATCCAGCGGCGTACCAAGAGACCCAGTACTTC.

The chain uses TRBV24-1 and TRBJ2-7; no firm D call. Germline CDR1 is KGHDR and CDR2 is SFDVKD. Trimming left V 8 bases short and J 7 bases short, with 8 bases between. The CDR3 consists of 10 residues. The CDR3 loop is CATTRGEQYV. The CDR3 DNA reads as TGTGCCACCACGAGAGGAGAGCAGTACGTC.

This clonotype was seen ten or more times. The chain combines TRBV7-8 with TRBJ2-3; D is perhaps TRBD1 (5 bases). The CDR3 totals 14 residues. Trimming pared 0 bases from V and 7 bases from J, leaving 11 bases between. CDR1 SGHVS and CDR2 FQNEAQ come from the germline V gene. The CDR3 is CASSLAPGRHTQYF. The CDR3 DNA reads TGTGCCAGCAGCTTAGCTCCAGGGCGCCATACGCAGTATTTT.

The chain has TRBV13 and TRBJ2-2; 13 nucleotides align to TRBD2. The J segment lost 1 base and the V segment lost 5 bases, leaving 4 bases of the junction unmatched. This CDR3 region has 17 residues. The germline CDR1 and CDR2 sequences are PRHDT and FYEKMQ (reference sequence). CDR3 DNA: TGTGCCAGCAGCCCGGGACTAGCGGGACTGAACACCGGGGAGCTGTTTTTT. Protein: CASSPGLAGLNTGELFF.

This clonotype turned up a few times. The chain couples TRBV29-1 to TRBJ1-1; D perhaps matches TRBD1 (6 bases). The CDR3 sequence is 13 residues long. V was clipped by 8 bases and J by 2 bases, with 15 bases between them. The germline CDR1 and CDR2 sequences are SQVTM and ANQGSEA. CDR3 protein: CSRGGGRNTEAFF. The CDR3 DNA sequence: TGCAGCCGGGGGGGGGGGCGTAACACTGAAGCTTTCTTT.

This chain uses TRBV24-1 with TRBJ2-7; a possible D gene is TRBD2 (5 bases). The V gene lost 5 bases and the J gene lost 2 bases, with 9 bases spanning the gap. The CDR3 covers 13 residues. Germline V CDR1 and CDR2: KGHDR, SFDVKD. The CDR3 DNA follows: TGTGCCACCAGTGGAGAGACTACCTACGAGCAGTACTTC. Protein sequence: CATSGETTYEQYF.

The chain recombines TRBV7-9 with TRBJ2-3, with a possible D match to TRBD2 (5 bases). In germline, CDR1 is SEHNR, CDR2 FQNEAQ (reference sequence). The germline V and J ends were trimmed by 2 bases and 2 bases, with 14 bases remaining between them. The CDR3 consists of 16 residues. The CDR3 region is CASSLPLEGSTDTQYF. CDR3 DNA: TGTGCCAGCAGCTTACCCCTCGAGGGTTCCACAGATACGCAGTATTTT.